This T cell receptor (beta chain) was sequenced during a study of T cell repertoires in cytomegalovirus infection. Study-wide background: Indications of both CMV infection and matching HLA type were provided by public TCR beta signatures.

TCRdb processed the reads anew with MiXCR; each CDR3 protein has one entry. The sample shows just over 450,000 distinct CDR3 sequences, under 55% of them seen only once. CDR1 is MNHEY and CDR2 is SMNVEV in the germline V gene (reference sequence). The ends were cut back, 6 bases at V and 4 bases at J, with 18 bases in the middle. CDR3 size: 15 residues. Note on this clonotype: Antigen unknown.

Study-wide points: The cumulative frequency of public TCR beta families distinguished individuals who carried CMV together with the relevant HLA. HLA-C-restricted TCR beta clonotypes specific for CMV led the ex vivo response.

The chain is built from TRBV27 and TRBJ2-5, with D tentatively TRBD1 or TRBD2 (6 bases each). This clonotype was sampled from a human donor in good health (CMV status not recorded). Some clones in this sample may be carry-over from other donors' samples. This sample comprised cultured PBMCs, obtained from culture after CMV antigen stimulation. The CDR3: CASRRGAPGVETQYF. In DNA, the CDR3 is TGTGCCAGCAGGAGGGGGGCCCCAGGGGTAGAGACCCAGTACTTC.